Described below is a single T cell receptor (beta chain) sequence and its context. Participants reported their clinical history, and cohort assignment relied on those reports. V lost 1 base to trimming and J lost 3 bases, with 12 bases between them. This CDR3 has 15 residues. The germline V gene encodes CDR1 LNHDA and CDR2 SQIVND (reference sequence). The sample comes from a study of blood T cell repertoires in COVID-19. Background on the study: Donors in the United States, Italy and Spain gave samples during acute or convalescent COVID-19. The analysed material was cDNA or gDNA that came from T cells, B-cell-depleted T cells, or PBMCs.

Original handling: Nucleated cell number was recorded as an estimate derived from reference gene primer amplification. Here immunoSEQ multiplex PCR was the method, and the copy in TCRdb shows in-frame clones only, minus some. V and J calls and clone size are those listed in that table; D and trimming were worked out from the DNA. The data show about 240,000 clones, 75% to 90% seen once. The receptor was isolated from a woman aged 40 to 49 with acute COVID-19. The material sequenced was PBMCs or T cells enriched from blood (not recorded which). The chain recombines TRBV19 with TRBJ1-2, with TRBD1 as a possible D gene (6 bases). CDR3 in DNA: TGTGCCAGTAGTATAGGCGCAGGGGCCGACTATGGCTACACCTTC. It yields the protein CASSIGAGADYGYTF.